This T cell receptor (beta chain) was profiled in a study of early T cells in non-severe SARS-CoV-2 infection (dated by TCRdb to about 2021). A note on the overall study: Bulk RNA from unsorted whole blood was used for TCR sequencing, so alpha and beta chains could not be paired. Broader findings and caveats from the paper: VDJdb matching was skewed toward anti-spike CD8 responses and likely underestimated virus-specific expansions by missing private and CD4 specificities.

A case-control design nested within a healthcare worker cohort in London, UK, was used, with weekly nasopharyngeal swab PCR tests and blood sampling performed. Between 23 and 31 March 2020, the week of the UK lockdown, healthcare workers were enrolled and then followed up weekly for as long as 16 weeks. This clonotype was seen ten or more times. The target of this receptor is not known. Per-base quality was not reported, and no clone a single base away is much larger than it. Library construction relied on 5' RACE. For sequencing, a NextSeq 500 was employed. Unique molecular identifiers were attached to individual cDNA molecules in the TCR library protocol so that sequencing error and PCR bias could be corrected. Both TCR alpha and beta chains were sequenced, and tight co-correlation was observed between alpha and beta sequence abundances in each sample. The source study handled its data this way. V gene, J gene and CDR3 annotation of TCR sequences was performed with Decombinator V4. Expanded TCRs were defined as changing significantly between any two time points under a Poisson model with p below 0.0001. TCR abundances were normalised to the total number of TCRs sequenced in each sample and reported as counts per million. VDJdb, accessed on 1 November 2021, was searched for TCRs annotated for CMV, EBV and SARS-CoV-2, and TCRs annotated for more than one antigen were excluded. The public sequencing data were trimmed at Q25 with fastp and processed into clonotypes with MiXCR by TCRdb, which kept only in-frame beta chains. Duplicate CDR3 protein sequences are folded into a single record with the most common DNA and genes. It is TCRdb's table, rather than the study itself, that gives the V and J calls and clone size. Recorded for this sample are tens of thousands of distinct CDR3 sequences; under 7.5% of them occurred a single time. Just over 4% of the sample is held by the ten biggest clonotypes.

The sample consisted of whole blood. The origin of this receptor is an adult who was a healthcare worker with PCR-confirmed SARS-CoV-2 infection or an uninfected control (not recorded which).

CDR3 protein: CATRETTDTQYF. The nucleotide sequence is given as TGTGCCACGCGGGAGACCACAGATACGCAGTATTTT. Here the chain combines TRBV28 and TRBJ2-3; the junction holds 7 bases that match TRBD2. CDR1 MDHEN and CDR2 SYDVKM are derived from the germline V gene. The CDR3, cysteine through phenylalanine, is 12 amino acids long. The sequence is cut down to CDR3 DNA, 36 bases in frame from base 1. After removal of 10 bases from V and 2 bases from J, the junction retains 3 bases not matched to a gene.